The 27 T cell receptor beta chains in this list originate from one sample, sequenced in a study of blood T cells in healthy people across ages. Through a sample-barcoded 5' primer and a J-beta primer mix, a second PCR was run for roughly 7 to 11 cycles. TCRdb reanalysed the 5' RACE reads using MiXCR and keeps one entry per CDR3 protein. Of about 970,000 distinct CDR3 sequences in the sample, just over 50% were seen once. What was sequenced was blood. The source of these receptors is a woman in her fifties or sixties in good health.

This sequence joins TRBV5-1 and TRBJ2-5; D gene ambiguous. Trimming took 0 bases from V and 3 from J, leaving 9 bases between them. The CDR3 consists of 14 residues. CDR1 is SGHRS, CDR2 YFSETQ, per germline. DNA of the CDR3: TGCGCCAGCAGCTTGGATACGGCGGAAGAGACCCAGTACTTC. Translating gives CASSLDTAEETQYF.

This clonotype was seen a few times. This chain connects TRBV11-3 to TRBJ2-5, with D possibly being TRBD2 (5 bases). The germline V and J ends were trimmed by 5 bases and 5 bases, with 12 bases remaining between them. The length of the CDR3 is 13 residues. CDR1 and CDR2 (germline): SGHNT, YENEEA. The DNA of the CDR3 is TGTGCCAGCAGCCCTCGTCCGGGGGAGACCCAGTACTTC. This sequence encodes CASSPRPGETQYF.

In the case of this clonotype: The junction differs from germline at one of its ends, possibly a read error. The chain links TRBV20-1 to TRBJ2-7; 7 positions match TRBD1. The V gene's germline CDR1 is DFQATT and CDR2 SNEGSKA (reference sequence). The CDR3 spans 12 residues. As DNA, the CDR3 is TGCAGTACTAGGACAGGCCACTACGAGCAGTACTTC. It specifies CSTRTGHYEQYF.

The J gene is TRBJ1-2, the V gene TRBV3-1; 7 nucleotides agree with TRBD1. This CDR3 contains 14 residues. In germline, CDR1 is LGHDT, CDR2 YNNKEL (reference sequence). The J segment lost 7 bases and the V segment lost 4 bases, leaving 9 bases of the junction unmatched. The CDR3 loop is CASSPQRGLRGYTF. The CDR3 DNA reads TGTGCCAGCAGCCCCCAGAGGGGGCTGCGTGGCTACACCTTC. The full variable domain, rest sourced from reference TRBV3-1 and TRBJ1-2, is DTAVSQTPKYLVTQMGNDKSIKCEQNLGHDTMYWYKQDSKKFLKIMFSYNNKELIINETVPNRFSPKSPDKAHLNLHINSLELGDSAVYFCASSPQRGLRGYTFGSGTRLTVV.

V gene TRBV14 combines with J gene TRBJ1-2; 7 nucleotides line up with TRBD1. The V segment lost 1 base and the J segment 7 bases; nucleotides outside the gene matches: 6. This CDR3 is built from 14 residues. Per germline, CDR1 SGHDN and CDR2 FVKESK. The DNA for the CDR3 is TGTGCCAGCAGCCAAGCAGGGGGATGGAGTGGCTACACCTTC. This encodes CASSQAGGWSGYTF.

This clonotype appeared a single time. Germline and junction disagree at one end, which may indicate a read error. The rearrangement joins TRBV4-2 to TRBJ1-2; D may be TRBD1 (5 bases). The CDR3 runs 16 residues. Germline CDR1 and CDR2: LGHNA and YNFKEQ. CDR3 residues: CASSQESRDGAYGYIF. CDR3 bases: TGTGCCAGCAGCCAGGAGTCCCGGGACGGAGCCTATGGCTACATCTTC.

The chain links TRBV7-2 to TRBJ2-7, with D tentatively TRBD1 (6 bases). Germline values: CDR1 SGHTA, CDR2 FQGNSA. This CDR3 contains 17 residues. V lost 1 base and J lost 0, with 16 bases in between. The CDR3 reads CASSLEGVTSPSYEQYF. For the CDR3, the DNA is TGTGCCAGCAGCTTAGAGGGGGTAACTAGTCCCTCCTACGAGCAGTACTTC.

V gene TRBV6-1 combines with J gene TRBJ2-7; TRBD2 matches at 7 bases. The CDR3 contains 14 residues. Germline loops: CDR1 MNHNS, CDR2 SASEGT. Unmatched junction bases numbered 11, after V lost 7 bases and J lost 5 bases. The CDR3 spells CASNDRGGPNEQYF. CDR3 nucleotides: TGTGCCAGCAATGATCGGGGAGGGCCCAACGAGCAGTACTTC.

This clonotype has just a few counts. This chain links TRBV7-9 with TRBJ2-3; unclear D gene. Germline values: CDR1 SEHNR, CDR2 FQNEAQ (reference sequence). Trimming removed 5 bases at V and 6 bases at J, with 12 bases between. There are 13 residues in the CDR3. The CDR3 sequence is CASSPQARDTQYF. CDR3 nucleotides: TGTGCCAGCAGCCCCCAGGCTCGGGATACGCAGTATTTT.

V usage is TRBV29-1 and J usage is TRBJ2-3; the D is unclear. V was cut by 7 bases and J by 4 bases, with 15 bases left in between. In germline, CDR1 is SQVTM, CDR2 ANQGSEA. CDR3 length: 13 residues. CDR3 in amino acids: CSGSVRGADTQYF. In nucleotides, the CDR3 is TGCAGCGGATCGGTGAGAGGTGCAGATACGCAGTATTTT.

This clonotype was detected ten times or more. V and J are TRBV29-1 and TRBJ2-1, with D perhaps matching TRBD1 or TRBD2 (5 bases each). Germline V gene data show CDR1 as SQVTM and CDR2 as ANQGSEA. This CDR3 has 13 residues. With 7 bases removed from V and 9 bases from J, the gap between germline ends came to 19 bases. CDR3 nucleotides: TGCAGCGCTACGGGACCGATGGCAATTGAGCAGTTCTTC. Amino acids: CSATGPMAIEQFF.

The CDR3 region is CASSSAGGATNEKLFF. The CDR3 DNA sequence: TGTGCCAGCAGCTCCGCGGGCGGGGCAACTAATGAAAAACTGTTTTTT. The V and J genes are TRBV6-5 and TRBJ1-4; D is ambiguous. CDR3 size: 16 residues. The germline V gene has CDR1 MNHEY and CDR2 SVGAGI. V was trimmed by 6 bases and J by 0 bases, leaving 14 bases between them.

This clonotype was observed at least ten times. The CDR3, as DNA: TGCAGTGCTAGCGATGACCCCGGGACTACCAATGAGCAGTTCTTC. Translation: CSASDDPGTTNEQFF. The chain joins TRBV20-1 to TRBJ2-1; 7 nucleotides match TRBD2. CDR1 and CDR2 (germline): DFQATT, SNEGSKA (reference sequence). The CDR3 length is 15 residues. V was pared by 3 bases and J by 6 bases, with 11 bases of the junction left unmatched.

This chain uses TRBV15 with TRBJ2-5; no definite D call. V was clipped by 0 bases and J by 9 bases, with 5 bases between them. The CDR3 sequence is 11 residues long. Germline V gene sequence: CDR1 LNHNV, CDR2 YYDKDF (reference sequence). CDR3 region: CATSREGSQYF. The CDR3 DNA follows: TGTGCCACCAGCAGAGAAGGGTCCCAGTACTTC. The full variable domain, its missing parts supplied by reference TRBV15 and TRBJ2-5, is DAMVIQNPRYQVTQFGKPVTLSCSQTLNHNVMYWYQQKSSQAPKLLFHYYDKDFNNEADTPDNFQSRRPNTSFCFLDIRSPGLGDTAMYLCATSREGSQYFGPGTRLLVL.

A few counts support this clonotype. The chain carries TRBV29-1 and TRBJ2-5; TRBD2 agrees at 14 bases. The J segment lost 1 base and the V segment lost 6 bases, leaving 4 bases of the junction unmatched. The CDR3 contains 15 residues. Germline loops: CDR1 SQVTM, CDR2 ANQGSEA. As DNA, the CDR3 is TGCAGCGTCCTGACTAGCGGGAGGGCCCAAGAGACCCAGTACTTC. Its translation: CSVLTSGRAQETQYF.

This CDR3 reads CASSITGGRGPLHF. The DNA of the CDR3 is TGCGCCAGCAGCATTACAGGGGGACGGGGACCCCTCCACTTT. V gene TRBV5-1 combines with J gene TRBJ1-6; TRBD1 agrees at 8 bases. The CDR3 loop spans 14 amino acids. The trim removed 4 bases at V and 12 bases at J, leaving 9 bases unmatched. Germline CDR1 and CDR2: SGHRS and YFSETQ.

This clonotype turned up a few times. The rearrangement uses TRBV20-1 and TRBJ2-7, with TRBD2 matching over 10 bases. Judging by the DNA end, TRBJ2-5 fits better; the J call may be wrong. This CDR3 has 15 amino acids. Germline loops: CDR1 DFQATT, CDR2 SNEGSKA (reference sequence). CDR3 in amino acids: CSARWTSGQRETQYF. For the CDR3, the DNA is TGCAGTGCTCGCTGGACTAGCGGCCAGCGGGAGACCCAGTACTTC.

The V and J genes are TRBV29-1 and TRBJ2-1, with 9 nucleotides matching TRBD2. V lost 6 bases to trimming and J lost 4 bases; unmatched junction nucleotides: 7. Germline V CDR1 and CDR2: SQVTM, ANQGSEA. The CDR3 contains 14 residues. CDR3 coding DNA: TGCAGCGTCCACGGAGCGGGGGGTTACAATGAGCAGTTCTTC. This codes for CSVHGAGGYNEQFF.

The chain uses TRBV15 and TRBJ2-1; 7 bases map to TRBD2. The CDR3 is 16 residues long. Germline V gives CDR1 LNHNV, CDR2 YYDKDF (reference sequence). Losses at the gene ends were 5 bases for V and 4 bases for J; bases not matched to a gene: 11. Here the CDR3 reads CATSPLQASGYNEQFF. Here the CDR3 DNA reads TGTGCCACCAGCCCCCTTCAGGCTAGCGGTTACAATGAGCAGTTCTTC.

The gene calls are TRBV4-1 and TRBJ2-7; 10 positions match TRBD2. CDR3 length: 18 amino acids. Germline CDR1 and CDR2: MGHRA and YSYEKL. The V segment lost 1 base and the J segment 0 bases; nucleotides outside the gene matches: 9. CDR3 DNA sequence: TGCGCCAGCAGCCAAGGTGGGCTAGCGGGAGTGAGCTCCTACGAGCAGTACTTC. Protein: CASSQGGLAGVSSYEQYF.

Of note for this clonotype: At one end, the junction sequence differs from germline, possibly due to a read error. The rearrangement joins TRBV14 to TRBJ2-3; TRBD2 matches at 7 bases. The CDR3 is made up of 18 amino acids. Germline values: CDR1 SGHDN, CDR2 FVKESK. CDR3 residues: CANSQVALWRENADTQYF. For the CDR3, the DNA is TGTGCCAACAGCCAAGTTGCGCTCTGGCGGGAGAACGCAGATACGCAGTATTTT.

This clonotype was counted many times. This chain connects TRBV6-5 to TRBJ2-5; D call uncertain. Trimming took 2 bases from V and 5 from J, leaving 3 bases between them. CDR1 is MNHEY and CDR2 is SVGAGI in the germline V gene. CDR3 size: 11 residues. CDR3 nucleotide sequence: TGTGCCAGCAGTTACATGGAGACCCAGTACTTC. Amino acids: CASSYMETQYF.

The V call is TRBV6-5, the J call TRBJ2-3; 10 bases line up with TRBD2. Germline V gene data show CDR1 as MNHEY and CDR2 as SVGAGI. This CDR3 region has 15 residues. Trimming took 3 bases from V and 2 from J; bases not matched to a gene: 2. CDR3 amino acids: CASSYLAGATDTQYF. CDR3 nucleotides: TGTGCCAGCAGTTATCTAGCGGGAGCCACAGATACGCAGTATTTT.

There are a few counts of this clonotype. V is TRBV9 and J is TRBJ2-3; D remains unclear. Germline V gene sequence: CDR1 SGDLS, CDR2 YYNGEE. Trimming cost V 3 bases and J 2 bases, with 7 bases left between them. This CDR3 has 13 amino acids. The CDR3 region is CASSAYYTDTQYF. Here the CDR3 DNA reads TGTGCCAGCAGCGCTTACTACACAGATACGCAGTATTTT. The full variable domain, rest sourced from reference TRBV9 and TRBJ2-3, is DSGVTQTPKHLITATGQRVTLRCSPRSGDLSVYWYQQSLDQGLQFLIQYYNGEERAKGNILERFSAQQFPDLHSELNLSSLELGDSALYFCASSAYYTDTQYFGPGTRLTVL.

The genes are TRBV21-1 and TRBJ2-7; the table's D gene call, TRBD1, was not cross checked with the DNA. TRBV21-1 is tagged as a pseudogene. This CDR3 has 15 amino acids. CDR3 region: CASSKVQGAQYEQYF. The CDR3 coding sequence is TGTGCCAGCAGCAAAGTACAGGGGGCGCAATACGAGCAGTACTTC.

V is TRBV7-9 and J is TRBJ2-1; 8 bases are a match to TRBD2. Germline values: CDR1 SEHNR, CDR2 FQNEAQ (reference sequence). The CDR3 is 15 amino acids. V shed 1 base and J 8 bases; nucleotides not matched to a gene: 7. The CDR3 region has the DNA TGTGCCAGCAGCTTAGTGGTAGCGGGATCTGATGAGCAGTTCTTC. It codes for CASSLVVAGSDEQFF.

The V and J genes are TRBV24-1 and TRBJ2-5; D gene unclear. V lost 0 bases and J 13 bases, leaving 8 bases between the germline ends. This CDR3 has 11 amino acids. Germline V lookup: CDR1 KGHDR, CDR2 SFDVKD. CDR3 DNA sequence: TGTGCCACCAGTGATTTGAAGAGTCTGTACTTC. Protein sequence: CATSDLKSLYF.